The rows below give T cell receptor beta chains drawn from one sample of a study of blood T cells in healthy people across ages. Each CDR3 protein is one row after TCRdb ran MiXCR on the 5' RACE reads. The data contain over a million distinct CDR3 sequences, roughly 60% of them singletons. The sample taken for sequencing was blood. All receptors come from a man younger than 35 in good health. CDR3s include the opening cysteine and the closing phenylalanine or tryptophan. D genes are given only for firm matches. Rows may omit the clone size; those that give it use once, few, many or a size class.

CDR3 DNA | CDR3 protein | clone size | V gene | D gene | J gene
TGTGCCAGCAGCTTAGGCCAGAACACCATATATTTT | CASSLGQNTIYF | once | TRBV7-9 | NA | TRBJ1-3
TGCGCCAGCAGCAAAGGACAGGGACGGTGGGAGCAGTACTTC | CASSKGQGRWEQYF | NA | TRBV4-3 | TRBD1 | TRBJ2-7
TGCAGTGCTAGCAGGCTAGCGGGAGGGAGTTCCTACGAGCAGTACTTC | CSASRLAGGSSYEQYF | NA | TRBV20-1 | TRBD2 | TRBJ2-7
TGCGCCACCCTCCGGGACAGGGGGCTCGGCACAGATACGCAGTATTTT | CATLRDRGLGTDTQYF | NA | TRBV10-2 | TRBD1 | TRBJ2-3
TGCAGTGCTAGCACAGCCTCCAACTATGGCTACACCTTC | CSASTASNYGYTF | NA | TRBV20-1 | NA | TRBJ1-2
TGTGCCAGCAGCACGGACCGTAATGAAAAACTGTTTTTT | CASSTDRNEKLFF | NA | TRBV7-9 | NA | TRBJ1-4
TGCGCCAGCAGCAGAAACAGGGTGGAGACCCAGTACTTC | CASSRNRVETQYF | few | TRBV4-1 | NA | TRBJ2-5
TGTGCCACCAGCATCCGACTAGCGGGGTCTTCCTACGAGCAGTACTTC | CATSIRLAGSSYEQYF | NA | TRBV15 | TRBD2 | TRBJ2-7
TGTGCCAGCAGCTTCGTGTGGCAGGGGCGACAAGAGACCCAGTACTTC | CASSFVWQGRQETQYF | once | TRBV7-8 | NA | TRBJ2-5
TGCAGTGCTAGAGATCCCCGAACGGGGAGGGTACGTGATCAGCCCCAGCATTTT | CSARDPRTGRVRDQPQHF | NA | TRBV20-1 | NA | TRBJ1-5
TGCAGCGTTGTGGTAGGGGACGAGCAGTTCTTC | CSVVVGDEQFF | NA | TRBV29-1 | NA | TRBJ2-1
TGCGCCAGCAGTCCTGGGACAGGGCCGAACACTGAAGCTTTCTTT | CASSPGTGPNTEAFF | once | TRBV10-1 | TRBD1 | TRBJ1-1
TGTGCCAGCAGCTTAGCGGATGGGGGCAATGAGCAGTTCTTC | CASSLADGGNEQFF | NA | TRBV7-9 | NA | TRBJ2-1
TGCGCCAGCAGCCAGTACCCGGAAAAGTACAATGAGCAGTTCTTC | CASSQYPEKYNEQFF | few | TRBV4-1 | NA | TRBJ2-1
TGTGCCAGCAGCTTACGGGCGCGCAGTGACTATAATTCACCCCTCCACTTT | CASSLRARSDYNSPLHF | few | TRBV7-6 | NA | TRBJ1-6
TGCGCCAGCAGCCAAGAACAGGCGTTTTCACCCCTCCACTTT | CASSQEQAFSPLHF | few | TRBV4-3 | NA | TRBJ1-6
TGCAGCGTTGGGGGTACACTAGCGGGGGCCTACAATGAGCAGTTCTTC | CSVGGTLAGAYNEQFF | NA | TRBV29-1 | TRBD2 | TRBJ2-1
TGTGCCAGCAGCTCCCTCAGGGGGAATGAGCAGTTCTTC | CASSSLRGNEQFF | few | TRBV5-6 | TRBD1 | TRBJ2-1
TGCAGCGTTTGGGTAAGGGCGTACAATGAGCAGTTCTTC | CSVWVRAYNEQFF | few | TRBV29-1 | NA | TRBJ2-1